This TCR beta chain emerged from a study of T cell responses to AZD1222 COVID-19 vaccine. Clones were read by immunoSEQ multiplex PCR, and TCRdb kept only the in-frame ones, dropping some. The sample lists 40,000 to 45,000 clones; about 83% were seen once. Trimming removed 2 bases from V and 3 bases from J, with 8 bases in between. This CDR3 spans 14 amino acids. The germline gives CDR1 MDHEN, CDR2 SYDVKM. This clonotype originated in an adult in good health. The chain employs TRBV28 and TRBJ1-5; D perhaps matches TRBD1 (5 bases). The specimen comprised peripheral blood, sampled on day 0 of AZD1222 vaccination. This CDR3 reads CASSLGANNQPQHF. CDR3 nucleotides: TGTGCCAGCAGTTTAGGGGCCAACAATCAGCCCCAGCATTTT.